Listed below are T cell receptor beta chains from one sample, sequenced in a study of shared clonotypes between healthy human individuals. TCRdb keeps only in-frame clones here, not all; method: immunoSEQ multiplex PCR. The repertoire holds about 2,100,000 clones, with about 93% as singletons. Sequenced input: naive CD8+ T cells from PBMCs. The receptors come from a man between 18 and 29 years old in good health. Some clones in this sample may be carry-over from other donors' samples. The CDR3 runs from the conserved cysteine through the conserved F or W. Each record gives: clone size, V gene, D gene, J gene, CDR3 length, CDR3 protein, CDR3 DNA. The D gene is left open where the match is weak. Clone sizes are given selectively: once, few, many, or a class where the clone is expanded.

.	TRBV7-9	.	TRBJ2-7	14	CASTHQEVPYEQYF	TGTGCCAGCACCCACCAGGAGGTCCCCTACGAGCAGTACTTC
.	TRBV28	.	TRBJ1-2	13	CASRSREDYGYTF	TGTGCCAGCAGGTCGCGGGAGGACTATGGCTACACCTTC
.	TRBV6-6	.	TRBJ1-2	15	CASSYSNSDSYGYTF	TGTGCCAGCAGTTACTCGAACTCAGACAGCTATGGCTACACCTTC
.	TRBV28	.	TRBJ2-5	11	CAGGGPETQYF	TGTGCCGGTGGGGGTCCGGAGACCCAGTACTTC
few	TRBV19	.	TRBJ1-2	16	CASSIASGAPSYGYTF	TGTGCCAGTAGTATAGCCTCAGGGGCTCCTTCCTATGGCTACACCTTC
.	TRBV10-3	.	TRBJ1-2	17	CAISESINNQARYGYTF	TGTGCCATCAGTGAGTCGATTAATAACCAGGCCCGCTATGGCTACACCTTC
.	TRBV15	.	TRBJ2-7	15	CATGGGRGGLWVQYF	TGTGCCACCGGTGGGGGCAGGGGGGGATTGTGGGTGCAGTACTTC
.	TRBV2	TRBD2	TRBJ2-5	16	CASSYSGRGGQETQYF	TGTGCCAGCAGCTATAGCGGGAGGGGGGGCCAAGAGACCCAGTACTTC
.	TRBV25-1	.	TRBJ2-7	11	CASSGGLEQYF	TGTGCCAGCAGTGGAGGGCTCGAGCAGTACTTC
.	TRBV6-1	.	TRBJ2-7	16	CASSEAWAGSSYEQYF	TGTGCCAGCAGTGAAGCCTGGGCAGGGAGCTCCTACGAGCAGTACTTC
.	TRBV7-9	.	TRBJ2-7	13	CASSFPIGNEQYF	TGTGCCAGCAGCTTCCCCATCGGCAACGAGCAGTACTTC
once	TRBV7-9	.	TRBJ1-1	14	CASSLVLGRTEAFF	TGTGCCAGCAGCTTAGTTTTAGGGCGCACTGAAGCTTTCTTT
once	TRBV28	TRBD2	TRBJ2-7	15	CASRVAGGSSYEQYF	TGTGCCAGCAGGGTAGCGGGAGGGAGCTCCTACGAGCAGTACTTC
.	TRBV5-5	.	TRBJ1-1	15	CASSLTRDTNTEAFF	TGTGCCAGCAGCCTTACACGGGACACGAACACTGAAGCTTTCTTT
.	TRBV13	TRBD1	TRBJ1-2	14	CASSPQGQGNGYTF	TGTGCCAGCAGCCCCCAGGGACAGGGGAATGGCTACACCTTC
.	TRBV27	.	TRBJ2-3	13	CASSPPSTDTQYF	TGTGCCAGCAGCCCTCCTTCCACAGATACGCAGTATTTT
.	TRBV30	.	TRBJ1-4	14	CAWALPGRNKKLFF	TGTGCCTGGGCTTTACCAGGGCGAAATAAAAAACTGTTTTTT
once	TRBV28	.	TRBJ2-3	14	CASSLWSYTDTQYF	TGTGCCAGCAGTTTATGGTCATACACAGATACGCAGTATTTT
.	TRBV27	.	TRBJ1-2	17	CASSLSKFEAGVYGYTF	TGTGCCAGCAGTTTATCGAAGTTCGAGGCCGGCGTATATGGCTACACCTTC
.	TRBV30	TRBD2	TRBJ2-2	13	CAWRISGNRELFF	TGTGCCTGGAGGATTAGCGGGAACAGGGAGCTGTTTTTT
.	TRBV5-1	TRBD1	TRBJ1-1	18	CASSSPRGGSYVNTEAFF	TGCGCCAGCAGCTCTCCCAGGGGGGGGTCCTACGTGAACACTGAAGCTTTCTTT
.	TRBV7-8	TRBD1	TRBJ1-1	16	CASSVRQGSPGTEAFF	TGTGCCAGCAGCGTAAGACAGGGTTCTCCGGGGACTGAAGCTTTCTTT
.	TRBV11-2	TRBD1	TRBJ1-2	14	CASSLVRGPGGYTF	TGTGCCAGCAGCTTAGTCAGGGGGCCGGGCGGCTACACCTTC
once	TRBV28	TRBD1	TRBJ1-2	15	CASSWTGGHNYGYTF	TGTGCCAGCAGTTGGACAGGGGGCCACAACTATGGCTACACCTTC
.	TRBV7-8	.	TRBJ2-7	15	CASSLVVGSSYEQYF	TGTGCCAGCAGCTTAGTTGTAGGAAGCTCCTACGAGCAGTACTTC
.	TRBV9	TRBD1	TRBJ1-1	13	CASSADRDTEAFF	TGTGCCAGCAGCGCGGACAGGGACACTGAAGCTTTCTTT
few	TRBV30	.	TRBJ1-1	13	CAWTLSGGYEAFF	TGTGCCTGGACCCTTTCGGGGGGTTATGAAGCTTTCTTT
.	TRBV13	.	TRBJ2-5	14	CASSLAQREETQYF	TGTGCCAGCAGCCTAGCCCAAAGGGAGGAGACCCAGTACTTC
.	TRBV29-1	.	TRBJ1-4	14	CSVGSDRIVEKLFF	TGCAGCGTTGGAAGCGACAGGATTGTAGAAAAACTGTTTTTT
.	TRBV28	.	TRBJ1-1	11	CGVGVNTEAFF	TGTGGTGTGGGCGTGAACACTGAAGCTTTCTTT
.	TRBV19	.	TRBJ2-3	17	CASSIYAFHSSTDTQYF	TGTGCCAGTAGTATTTATGCATTTCATTCTAGCACAGATACGCAGTATTTT
.	TRBV4-2	.	TRBJ2-2	12	CASSQPTGELFF	TGTGCCAGCAGCCAGCCCACCGGGGAGCTGTTTTTT
.	TRBV27	TRBD2	TRBJ2-3	15	CASSLGAGGPDTQYF	TGTGCCAGCAGTTTAGGGGCGGGAGGTCCAGATACGCAGTATTTT
.	TRBV29-1	.	TRBJ1-2	15	CSVEEGRGPNYGYTF	TGCAGCGTTGAAGAGGGCAGGGGACCTAACTATGGCTACACCTTC
.	TRBV18	.	TRBJ2-7	16	CASSPIKRVSSYEQYF	TGTGCCAGCTCACCGATCAAGCGGGTGAGCTCCTACGAGCAGTACTTC
.	TRBV11-2	.	TRBJ2-2	14	CASSLVKMAGELFF	TGTGCCAGCAGCTTAGTGAAGATGGCCGGGGAGCTGTTTTTT
.	TRBV29-1	TRBD2	TRBJ2-2	16	CSVEALAGGGTGELFF	TGCAGCGTTGAAGCGCTAGCGGGAGGTGGCACCGGGGAGCTGTTTTTT
.	TRBV6-1	.	TRBJ1-1	19	CASSEGTPGSGILFTEAFF	TGTGCCAGCAGTGAAGGGACCCCAGGATCAGGGATTCTATTCACTGAAGCTTTCTTT
.	TRBV6-5	TRBD1	TRBJ1-5	13	CASSYSVTGAQHF	TGTGCCAGCAGTTACTCGGTGACAGGGGCCCAGCATTTT
few	TRBV30	TRBD1	TRBJ1-1	13	CAWTTGGRAEAFF	TGTGCCTGGACTACAGGGGGGCGCGCTGAAGCTTTCTTT
.	TRBV4-1	TRBD2	TRBJ2-1	16	CASSPQGLAAYNEQFF	TGCGCCAGCAGCCCCCAGGGACTAGCGGCCTACAATGAGCAGTTCTTC
.	TRBV30	.	TRBJ2-5	15	CAWSRGGAVGETQYF	TGTGCCTGGAGCCGAGGGGGGGCCGTGGGAGAGACCCAGTACTTC
.	TRBV9	TRBD1	TRBJ2-1	11	CASSTGGAKFF	TGTGCCAGCAGCACAGGGGGCGCGAAGTTCTTC
.	TRBV7-9	.	TRBJ2-2	17	CASSPMGVAENTGELFF	TGTGCCAGCAGCCCGATGGGTGTAGCGGAAAACACCGGGGAGCTGTTTTTT
.	TRBV15	.	TRBJ1-1	17	CATSAPRPSYMNTEAFF	TGTGCCACCAGCGCACCCAGACCCTCCTATATGAACACTGAAGCTTTCTTT
.	TRBV9	.	TRBJ1-2	13	CASSGPEKRGYTF	TGTGCCAGCAGCGGCCCGGAAAAGAGGGGCTACACCTTC
.	TRBV4-3	TRBD1	TRBJ1-1	13	CASSPTGLTEAFF	TGCGCCAGCAGCCCGACAGGGCTAACTGAAGCTTTCTTT
.	TRBV7-8	.	TRBJ2-3	13	CASSLDLQPTQYF	TGTGCCAGCAGCTTAGATCTGCAGCCTACGCAGTATTTT
.	TRBV4-1	.	TRBJ2-7	18	CASSLYELNRDTNYEQYF	TGCGCCAGCAGCCTCTACGAACTTAACCGGGACACCAACTACGAGCAGTACTTC
.	TRBV4-2	TRBD2	TRBJ2-7	15	CASSQGLQISYEQYF	TGTGCCAGCAGCCAGGGACTACAGATCTCCTACGAGCAGTACTTC
.	TRBV5-1	.	TRBJ2-2	16	CASSSLKVSNTGELFF	TGCGCCAGCAGCTCCTTGAAAGTGTCGAACACCGGGGAGCTGTTTTTT
.	TRBV29-1	TRBD1	TRBJ2-2	15	CSVGRGGQDTGELFF	TGCAGCGTTGGTCGAGGGGGACAGGATACCGGGGAGCTGTTTTTT